The present T cell receptor beta chain was sequenced within a study of CD8+CD57+ T cells in acquired aplastic anemia. For the study at large: Mean yield of DNA from sorted CD4+ and CD8+ cells was 2.5 to 4 ug. Study-wide findings and caveats: Patients and controls were not found to differ significantly in CD8+ Simpson's diversity. Both patients and controls carried the same twenty-nine CD8+ CDR3 sequences.

On this clonotype itself: What it recognizes is unknown.

CDR3 and TCR beta VDJ profiling relied on genomic DNA as the template. Each CDR3 protein is one row after TCRdb ran MiXCR on the reads. The data contain approximately 250,000 distinct CDR3 sequences, roughly 82% of them singletons. Patients picked for sequencing had shown CD8+CD57+ cell expansion detected by flow cytometry. Germline CDR1 and CDR2: SGHAT and FQDESV (reference sequence). The V end was cut by 3 bases, the J end by 1 base, with 12 bases between. The CDR3 runs 16 residues. Sequencing input: sorted CD4+, CD8+, or CD8+CD57+ T cells (not recorded which) from PBMCs. The receptor comes from a human donor with aplastic anemia. The gene calls are TRBV11-1 and TRBJ2-2; the D is unclear. CDR3 DNA sequence: TGTGCCAGCAGCTTTCAAAGAAACGGGAACACCGGGGAGCTGTTTTTT. Protein: CASSFQRNGNTGELFF. The variable domain in full, with the rest retrieved from reference TRBV11-1 and TRBJ2-2, is EAEVAQSPRYKITEKSQAVAFWCDPISGHATLYWYRQILGQGPELLVQFQDESVVDDSQLPKDRFSAERLKGVDSTLKIQPAELGDSAMYLCASSFQRNGNTGELFFGEGSRLTVL.